The clone carrying this T cell receptor beta chain was seen a few times. Its antigen is still unknown. The data were obtained in a study of T cells after yellow fever vaccination. In the study overall: In the case of low-cell-number fractions, SMART-Seq v4 Ultra Low Input was used for preparation.

Study results and caveats: The secondary response was weaker but peaked faster, day 5 versus 15.

The 5'RACE template-switching step produced TCR cDNA and added a universal primer site and UMIs. TCRdb recomputed calls from the 5' RACE reads with MiXCR, one row per CDR3 protein. The sample has a few hundred thousand distinct CDR3 sequences; under 14% are singletons. CDR1 is SGHTA, CDR2 FQGNSA, per germline. The V end lost 2 bases, the J end lost 2 bases, and 10 bases lay between the germline ends. This CDR3 contains 14 residues. The sequencing here drew on PBMCs, taken on the day of the first yellow fever vaccination. The rearrangement uses TRBV7-2 and TRBJ2-7; a weak D match, TRBD2 (7 bases). The clonotype comes from a man between 18 and 35 years old who received the YFV17D yellow fever vaccine. CDR3: CASSLSGGPYEQYV. The CDR3, as DNA: TGTGCCAGCAGCTTATCGGGGGGCCCCTACGAGCAGTACGTC.